This T cell receptor (beta chain) was profiled in a study of cytomegalovirus exposure and HLA in healthy donors. Germline CDR1 KGHSH, CDR2 LQKENI. This CDR3 spans 17 amino acids. The V gene end was trimmed by 6 bases and the J gene end by 6 bases; junction bases not matched to a gene: 12. Study-wide results and limits: Looking again later, the authors saw that most CMV-associated TCR beta chains seemed HLA-restricted. Roughly uniform sequencing depth across donors was assumed, possibly incorrectly.

Comment on this clone: Its specificity is unknown.

Primers for the PCR totalled 60 Vbeta and 13 Jbeta. Assay used: immunoSEQ multiplex PCR; TCRdb lists only in-frame clones, some missing. This sample carries over 120,000 clones, around 74% of them seen once, and the ten largest clones take roughly 4.5%. This TCR came from a man aged 18 to 29 in good health and CMV-seropositive. The rearrangement uses TRBV18 and TRBJ1-5, with 12 bases lining up with TRBD1. Sequenced material: PBMCs. The CDR3 region is CASSPVSGTGGSQPQHF. In DNA form, the CDR3 reads TGTGCCAGCTCGCCCGTCTCCGGGACAGGGGGCTCTCAGCCCCAGCATTTT.